This T cell receptor beta chain was observed in a study of molecular identifiers for immune sequencing clone quantification. General study findings and limits: Highly expanded clone sizes could end up underestimated if a barcode were shared by identical TCR molecules. In CMV-specific effectors, clones above 20 copies held over 97% of molecules; naive, under 1%.

A word on this clonotype: Its specificity is unknown.

This CDR3 is built from 11 residues. V shed 4 bases and J shed 10 bases, with 8 bases lying between them. Via MiXCR, TCRdb re-called the PCR reads, giving one row per CDR3 protein. This table has hundreds of thousands of distinct CDR3 sequences, 25% appearing once. Sorting isolated naive CD8 T cells as CD8+CD4-CCR7+CD45RA+ events. The sample taken for sequencing was naive CD8+ T cells from blood, with Jurkat cell RNA spiked in. Subset of the sample: FACS-sorted CD8+CD4-CCR7+CD45RA+ naive T cells. The chain is built from TRBV12-3 or TRBV12-4 and TRBJ2-1; D not resolved. The TCR originated in a human donor in good health. Some libraries in this study had Jurkat cell RNA spiked in. The CDR3 here is CASSSRWEQFF. The DNA for the CDR3 is TGTGCCAGCAGTTCCAGATGGGAGCAGTTCTTC.